This T cell receptor beta chain was sequenced during a study of shared clonotypes between healthy human individuals. Study background: Three plates each covered CD4 naive and memory; CD8 naive two, CD8 memory one.

Repertoires were generated with immunoSEQ multiplex PCR, while TCRdb's copy carries only in-frame clones and drops some. This sample has fewer than 1 million clones, with approximately 96% found just once. Trimming left V 2 bases short and J 5 bases short, with 10 bases between. This CDR3 is built from 14 residues. CDR1 is MNHEY and CDR2 is SMNVEV in the germline V gene (reference sequence). Naive CD8 cells comprised CD45RO-negative, CCR7-positively selected cells, excluding terminally differentiated effector memory CD45RA+ cells. The sequence came from a man aged 25-45 years in good health. The chain carries TRBV27 and TRBJ1-5; D is undetermined. The specimen sequenced was naive CD8+ T cells sorted from blood. The CDR3 is CASSLLPSDQPQHF. The CDR3 DNA is TGTGCCAGCAGTTTACTGCCTTCGGATCAGCCCCAGCATTTT.